This TCR beta chain comes out of a study of blood T cell repertoires in COVID-19. Overall study context: Acute and convalescent COVID-19 samples came from the United States, Italy and Spain. Nucleic acid was either cDNA or gDNA, and it came from T cells, B-cell-depleted T cells, or PBMCs.

Seattle's enrolled individuals joined amid active infection and were then monitored longitudinally. Study processing details: Estimation of nucleated cell counts relied on the amplification of reference gene primers. Data came from immunoSEQ multiplex PCR; TCRdb stores just in-frame clones and leaves some out. V, J and clone size are taken as reported in that table, and D and trimming were inferred from the DNA itself. The sample consists of about 250,000 clones, roughly 82% of them appearing once. This sequence was found in a woman of 80 years or more with COVID-19, enrolled during active disease. The sequenced sample consisted of peripheral blood.

The CDR3 protein is CASSPTGQGDTQYF. The DNA of the CDR3 is TGTGCCAGCTCACCAACGGGACAGGGGGATACGCAGTATTTT. V usage is TRBV18 and J usage is TRBJ2-3, with 10 bases aligning to TRBD1. The trim removed 2 bases at V and 6 bases at J, leaving 2 bases unmatched. The germline V gene has CDR1 KGHSH and CDR2 LQKENI. The CDR3 is 14 amino acids.